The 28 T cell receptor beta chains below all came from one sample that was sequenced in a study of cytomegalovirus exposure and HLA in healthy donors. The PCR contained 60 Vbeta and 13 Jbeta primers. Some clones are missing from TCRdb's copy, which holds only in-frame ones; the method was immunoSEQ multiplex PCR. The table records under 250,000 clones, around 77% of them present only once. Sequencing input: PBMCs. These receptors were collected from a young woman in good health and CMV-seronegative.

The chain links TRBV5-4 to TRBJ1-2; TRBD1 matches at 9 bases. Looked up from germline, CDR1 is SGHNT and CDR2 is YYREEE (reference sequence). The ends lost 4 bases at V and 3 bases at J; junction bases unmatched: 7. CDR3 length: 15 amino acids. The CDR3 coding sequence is TGTGCCAGCAGCCCCTCGGGGACAGGGTACTATGGCTACACCTTC. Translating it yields CASSPSGTGYYGYTF.

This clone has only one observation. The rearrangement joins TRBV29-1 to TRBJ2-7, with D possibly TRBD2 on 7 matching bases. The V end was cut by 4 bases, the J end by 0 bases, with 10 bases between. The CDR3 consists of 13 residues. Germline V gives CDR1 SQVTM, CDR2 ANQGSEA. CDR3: CSVAGGNSYEQYF. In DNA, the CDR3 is TGCAGCGTTGCGGGGGGCAACTCCTACGAGCAGTACTTC.

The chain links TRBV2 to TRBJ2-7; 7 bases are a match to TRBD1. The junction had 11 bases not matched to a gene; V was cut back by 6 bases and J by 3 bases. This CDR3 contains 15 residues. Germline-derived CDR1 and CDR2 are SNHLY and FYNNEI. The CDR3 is CASSGRRTGYYEQYF. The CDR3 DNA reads TGTGCCAGCAGCGGTCGACGGACAGGTTACTACGAGCAGTACTTC.

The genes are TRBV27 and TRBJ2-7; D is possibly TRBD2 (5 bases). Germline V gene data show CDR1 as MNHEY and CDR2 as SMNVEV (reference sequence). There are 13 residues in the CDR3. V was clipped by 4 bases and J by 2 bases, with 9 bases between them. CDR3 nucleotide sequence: TGTGCCAGCAGTTATCGGGAACCCTACGAGCAGTACTTC. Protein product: CASSYREPYEQYF.

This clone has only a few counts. CDR3 bases: TGTGCCAGCAGCCCGAGCGGGATGGGCGGGGAGCTGTTTTTT. Its translation: CASSPSGMGGELFF. This chain joins TRBV13 and TRBJ2-2, with 7 positions matching TRBD2. V lost 5 bases, J lost 7 bases, and 7 bases stayed unmatched. The CDR3 has 14 amino acids. The germline V gene encodes CDR1 PRHDT and CDR2 FYEKMQ (reference sequence).

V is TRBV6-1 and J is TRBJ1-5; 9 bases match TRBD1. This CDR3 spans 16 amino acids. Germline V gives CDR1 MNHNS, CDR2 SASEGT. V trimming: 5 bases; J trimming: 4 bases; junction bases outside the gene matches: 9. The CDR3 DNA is TGTGCCAGCAGTCAAGGGACAGGGTATCGGAATCAGCCCCAGCATTTT. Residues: CASSQGTGYRNQPQHF.

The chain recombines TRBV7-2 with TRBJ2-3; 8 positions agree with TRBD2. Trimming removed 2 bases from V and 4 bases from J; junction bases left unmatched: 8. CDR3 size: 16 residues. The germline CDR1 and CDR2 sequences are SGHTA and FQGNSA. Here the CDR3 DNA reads TGTGCCAGCAGCTTACAAGCCGGGGGGGGCCCAGATACGCAGTATTTT. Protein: CASSLQAGGGPDTQYF.

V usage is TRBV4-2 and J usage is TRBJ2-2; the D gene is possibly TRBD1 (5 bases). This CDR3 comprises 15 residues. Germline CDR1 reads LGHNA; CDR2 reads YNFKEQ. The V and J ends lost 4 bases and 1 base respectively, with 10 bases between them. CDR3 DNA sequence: TGTGCCAGCAGCCCCAGGGTAAAGAACACCGGGGAGCTGTTTTTT. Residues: CASSPRVKNTGELFF.

In nucleotides, the CDR3 is TGTGCCAGCATTCCGCATGCCGGGTCCGTGAACACTGAAGCTTTCTTT. Translating gives CASIPHAGSVNTEAFF. The chain combines TRBV7-3 with TRBJ1-1; no clear D. The CDR3 spans 16 residues. Between the trimmed V and J ends, which lost 7 bases and 0 bases, there was a span of 18 bases. The germline V gene has CDR1 SGHTA and CDR2 FQGTGA.

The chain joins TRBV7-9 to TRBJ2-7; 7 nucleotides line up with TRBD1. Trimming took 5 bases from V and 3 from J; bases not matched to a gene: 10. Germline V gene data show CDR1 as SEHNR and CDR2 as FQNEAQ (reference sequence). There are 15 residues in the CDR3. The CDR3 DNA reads TGTGCCAGCAGCCAATTTCCGGGACAGATCTACGAGCAGTACTTC. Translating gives CASSQFPGQIYEQYF.

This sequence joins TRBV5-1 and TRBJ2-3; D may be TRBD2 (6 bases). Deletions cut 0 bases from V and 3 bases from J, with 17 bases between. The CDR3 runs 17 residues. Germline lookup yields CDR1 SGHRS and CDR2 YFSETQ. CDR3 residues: CASSLAGWRGRTDTQYF. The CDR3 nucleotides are TGCGCCAGCAGCTTGGCCGGGTGGAGGGGTAGGACAGATACGCAGTATTTT.

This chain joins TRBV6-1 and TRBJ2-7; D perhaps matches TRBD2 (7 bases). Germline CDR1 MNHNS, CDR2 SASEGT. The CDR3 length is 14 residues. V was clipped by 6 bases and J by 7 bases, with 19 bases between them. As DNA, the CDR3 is TGTGCCAGCAGGAACGAAGGGGGGGCTGGAGAGCAGTACTTC. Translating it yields CASRNEGGAGEQYF.

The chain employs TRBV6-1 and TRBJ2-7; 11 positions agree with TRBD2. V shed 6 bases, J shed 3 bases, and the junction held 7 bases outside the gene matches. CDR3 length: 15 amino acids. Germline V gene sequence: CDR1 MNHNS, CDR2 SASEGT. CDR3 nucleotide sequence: TGTGCCAGCAGGGAGGGACTAGCGGAGATCTACGAGCAGTACTTC. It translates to CASREGLAEIYEQYF.

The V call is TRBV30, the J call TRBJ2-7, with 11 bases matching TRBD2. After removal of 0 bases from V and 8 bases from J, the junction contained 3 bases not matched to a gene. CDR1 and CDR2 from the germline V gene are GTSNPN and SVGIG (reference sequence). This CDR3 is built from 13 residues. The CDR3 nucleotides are TGTGCCTGGAGTGTACTAGCGGGAGTTCAGCAGTACTTC. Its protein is CAWSVLAGVQQYF.

Written as DNA, the CDR3 is TGTGCCAGCAGCTGGACTAGCGGGGTTTACAATGAGCAGTTCTTC. This codes for CASSWTSGVYNEQFF. This sequence joins TRBV11-2 and TRBJ2-1, with 12 positions matching TRBD2. V dropped 4 bases and J dropped 4; count of bases not matched to a gene: 2. Germline V lookup: CDR1 SGHAT, CDR2 FQNNGV. The CDR3 is 15 amino acids.

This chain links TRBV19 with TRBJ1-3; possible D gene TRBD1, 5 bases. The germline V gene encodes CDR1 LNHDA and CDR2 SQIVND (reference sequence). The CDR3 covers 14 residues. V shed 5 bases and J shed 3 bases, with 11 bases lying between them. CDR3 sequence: CASSFTGLGNTIYF. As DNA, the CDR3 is TGTGCCAGTAGTTTCACAGGCCTTGGAAACACCATATATTTT.

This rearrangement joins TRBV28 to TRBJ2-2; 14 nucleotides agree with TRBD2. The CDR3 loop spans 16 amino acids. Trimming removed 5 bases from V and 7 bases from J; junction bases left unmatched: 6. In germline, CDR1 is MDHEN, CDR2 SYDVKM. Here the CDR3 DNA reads TGTGCCAGCAGTACGGGACTAGCGGGAGCAATCGGGGAGCTGTTTTTT. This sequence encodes CASSTGLAGAIGELFF.

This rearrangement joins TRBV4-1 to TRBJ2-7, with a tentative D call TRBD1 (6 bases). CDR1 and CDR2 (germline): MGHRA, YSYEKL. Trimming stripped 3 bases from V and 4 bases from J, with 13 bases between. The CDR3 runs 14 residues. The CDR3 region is CASSQDSTRYEQYF. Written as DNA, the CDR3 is TGCGCCAGCAGCCAGGACAGTACCCGATACGAGCAGTACTTC.

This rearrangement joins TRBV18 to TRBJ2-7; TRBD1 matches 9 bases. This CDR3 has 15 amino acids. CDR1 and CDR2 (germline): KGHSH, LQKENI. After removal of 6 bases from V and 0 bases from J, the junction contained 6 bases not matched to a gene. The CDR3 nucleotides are TGTGCCAGCTCGCTACAGGGGGCAAGCTCCTACGAGCAGTACTTC. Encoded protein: CASSLQGASSYEQYF.

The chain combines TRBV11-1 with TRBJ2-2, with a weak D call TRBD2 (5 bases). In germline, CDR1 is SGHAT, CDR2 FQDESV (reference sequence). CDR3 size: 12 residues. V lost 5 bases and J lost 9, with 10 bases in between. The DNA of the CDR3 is TGTGCCAGCAGCCAGGACTCCAGGGAGCTGTTTTTT. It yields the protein CASSQDSRELFF.

CDR3 residues: CASSLRGLAGADTQYF. The CDR3, as DNA: TGTGCCAGCAGCTTAAGAGGACTAGCGGGAGCAGATACGCAGTATTTT. This chain joins TRBV7-2 and TRBJ2-3; 13 bases are shared with TRBD2. Per the germline V gene, CDR1 is SGHTA and CDR2 is FQGNSA. Trimming removed 2 bases from V and 4 bases from J; junction bases left unmatched: 3. The CDR3 sequence is 16 residues long.

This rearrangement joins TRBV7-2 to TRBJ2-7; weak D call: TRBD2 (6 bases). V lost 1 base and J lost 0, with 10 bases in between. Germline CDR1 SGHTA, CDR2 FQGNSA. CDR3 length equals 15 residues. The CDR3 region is CASSLGPSASYEQYF. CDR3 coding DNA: TGTGCCAGCAGCTTAGGTCCTAGCGCCTCCTACGAGCAGTACTTC.

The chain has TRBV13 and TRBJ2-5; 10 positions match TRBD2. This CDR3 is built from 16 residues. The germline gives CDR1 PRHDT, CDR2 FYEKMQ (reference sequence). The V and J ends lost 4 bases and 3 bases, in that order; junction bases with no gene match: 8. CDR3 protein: CASSSAGGPGEETQYF. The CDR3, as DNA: TGTGCCAGCAGCTCAGCGGGGGGGCCGGGGGAAGAGACCCAGTACTTC.

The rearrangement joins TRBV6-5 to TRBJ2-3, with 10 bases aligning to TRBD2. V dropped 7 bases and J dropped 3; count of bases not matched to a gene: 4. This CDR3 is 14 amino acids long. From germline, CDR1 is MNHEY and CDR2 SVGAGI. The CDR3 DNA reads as TGTGCCAGCAATAGCGGGGGGAATACAGATACGCAGTATTTT. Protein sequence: CASNSGGNTDTQYF.

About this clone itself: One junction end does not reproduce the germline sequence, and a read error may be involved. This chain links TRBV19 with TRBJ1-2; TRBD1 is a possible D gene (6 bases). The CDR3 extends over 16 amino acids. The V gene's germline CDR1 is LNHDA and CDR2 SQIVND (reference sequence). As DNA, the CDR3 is TGTGCCAGTAGTCGACGACAGGAACGCTTTAACTATGGCTACCCCTTC. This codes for CASSRRQERFNYGYPF.

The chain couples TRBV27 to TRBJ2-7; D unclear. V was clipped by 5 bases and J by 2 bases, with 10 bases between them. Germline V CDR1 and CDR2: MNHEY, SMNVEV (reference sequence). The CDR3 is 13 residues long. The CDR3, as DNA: TGTGCCAGCAGTAGCCCCCCCACCTACGAGCAGTACTTC. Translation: CASSSPPTYEQYF.

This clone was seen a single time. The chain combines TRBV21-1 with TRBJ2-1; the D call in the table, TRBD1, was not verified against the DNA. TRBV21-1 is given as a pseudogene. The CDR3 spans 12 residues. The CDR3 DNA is TGTGCCAGCAGCAAACCATACAATGAGCAGTTCTTC. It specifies CASSKPYNEQFF.

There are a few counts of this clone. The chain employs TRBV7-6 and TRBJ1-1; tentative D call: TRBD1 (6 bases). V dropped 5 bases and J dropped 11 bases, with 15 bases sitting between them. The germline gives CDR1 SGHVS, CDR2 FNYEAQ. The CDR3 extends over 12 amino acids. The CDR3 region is CASSEVQGSAFF. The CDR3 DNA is TGTGCCAGCAGCGAAGTCCAGGGGTCGGCTTTCTTT.